This is a list of T cell receptor beta chains from one sample in a study of blood T cell repertoires in COVID-19. Assay used: immunoSEQ multiplex PCR; TCRdb lists only in-frame clones, some missing. This repertoire shows about 97,000 clones, approximately 87% found once; its top ten account for roughly 14%. The sample consisted of peripheral blood. The receptors shown here come from a human donor in a cohort sampled during active COVID-19. CDR3s include the opening cysteine and the closing phenylalanine or tryptophan.

v_gene: TRBV4-1
j_gene: TRBJ2-7
CDR3aa: CASSQDEIGGAYEQYF

v_gene: TRBV10-3
j_gene: TRBJ1-5
CDR3aa: CAISEQGWGNQPQHF

v_gene: TRBV2
j_gene: TRBJ2-1
CDR3aa: CASSEMGLAGSLNEQFF

v_gene: TRBV10-3
j_gene: TRBJ2-7
CDR3aa: CAISDPPGREPYEQYF

v_gene: TRBV7-2
j_gene: TRBJ2-2
CDR3aa: CASSSFGTGGGGELFF

v_gene: TRBV6-1
j_gene: TRBJ1-2
CDR3aa: CASSDRPWSGYTF

v_gene: TRBV28
j_gene: TRBJ2-1
CDR3aa: CASRAPGLAGGPNEQFF

v_gene: TRBV24-1
j_gene: TRBJ2-2
CDR3aa: CATSDLWLAGVPGELFF

v_gene: TRBV28
j_gene: TRBJ1-1
CDR3aa: CASRHDDEAFF

v_gene: TRBV7-9
j_gene: TRBJ1-2
CDR3aa: CASSFDWAGIDGYTF

v_gene: TRBV10-3
j_gene: TRBJ2-2
CDR3aa: CAISGVKNTGELFF

v_gene: TRBV3-1/TRBV3-2
j_gene: TRBJ2-5
CDR3aa: CASSFQRGLAGKETQYF

v_gene: TRBV7-3
j_gene: TRBJ1-5
CDR3aa: CASAGTPSGGNQPQHF

v_gene: TRBV6-5
j_gene: TRBJ2-5
CDR3aa: CASWSDKGETQYF

v_gene: TRBV5-1
j_gene: TRBJ1-2
CDR3aa: CASSLGSDYGYTF

v_gene: TRBV18
j_gene: TRBJ1-2
CDR3aa: CASSPRDSLYGYTF

v_gene: TRBV18
j_gene: TRBJ1-5
CDR3aa: CASSTTGGNQPQHF

v_gene: TRBV5-1
j_gene: TRBJ2-5
CDR3aa: CASSLAPSGSQETQYF

v_gene: TRBV19
j_gene: TRBJ2-5
CDR3aa: CASSTGQGPIQETQYF

v_gene: TRBV4-1
j_gene: TRBJ1-5
CDR3aa: CASSQVPVHSNQPQHF

v_gene: TRBV30
j_gene: TRBJ1-4
CDR3aa: CAWTYGTGPGGEKLFF

v_gene: TRBV4-3
j_gene: TRBJ1-1
CDR3aa: CASSQDREFNWGTEAFF

v_gene: TRBV5-1
j_gene: TRBJ1-4
CDR3aa: CASSSGAGNEKLFF